Below, 21 T cell receptor beta chains from the same sample are listed, as sequenced in a study of blood T cell repertoires in COVID-19. The method was immunoSEQ multiplex PCR; TCRdb's version includes in-frame clones alone and lacks a portion of them. The table shows over 45,000 clones, with about nine tenths occurring only once. The material sequenced was peripheral blood. The receptors come from a man in his 70s with acute or convalescent COVID-19.

The CDR3 DNA is TGTGCCAGCAGCTTAGTAGCGGGGGGCCTAGATGAGCAGTTCTTC. This codes for CASSLVAGGLDEQFF. The chain combines TRBV7-8 with TRBJ2-1, with TRBD2 identical over 10 bases. The germline gives CDR1 SGHVS, CDR2 FQNEAQ. Trimming cost V 1 base and J 8 bases; bases outside gene matches: 5. The CDR3 consists of 15 residues. Together with reference TRBV7-8 and TRBJ2-1, the CDR3 gives the full variable domain: GAGVSQSPRYKVAKRGQDVALRCDPISGHVSLFWYQQALGQGPEFLTYFQNEAQLDKSGLPSDRFFAERPEGSVSTLKIQRTQQEDSAVYLCASSLVAGGLDEQFFGPGTRLTVL.

This rearrangement joins TRBV7-2 to TRBJ1-1; the match to TRBD1 covers 7 bases. CDR1 and CDR2 (germline): SGHTA, FQGNSA. Trimming at V came to 1 base and at J to 1 base, leaving 3 bases not matched to a gene. CDR3 length: 15 amino acids. This CDR3 reads CASSLEGTENTEAFF. Here the CDR3 DNA reads TGTGCCAGCAGCTTAGAGGGGACAGAGAACACTGAAGCTTTCTTT.

J is TRBJ1-2 and V is TRBV3-1 (or the pseudogene TRBV3-2); 7 bases are a match to TRBD1. V trimming: 5 bases; J trimming: 7 bases; junction bases outside the gene matches: 10. Germline assignment: CDR1 LGHDT and CDR2 YNNKEL (reference sequence). The CDR3 spans 14 residues. CDR3 coding DNA: TGTGCCAGCAGCGGGTATCGGGACAGCTCTGGCTACACCTTC. Protein product: CASSGYRDSSGYTF.

The V and J genes are TRBV5-1 and TRBJ1-1; TRBD1 might be the D (5 bases). Deletions cut 5 bases from V and 1 base from J, with 12 bases between. This CDR3 contains 14 residues. Germline CDR1 is SGHRS and CDR2 is YFSETQ. The CDR3 reads CASRSRQSNTEAFF. CDR3 sequence (DNA): TGCGCCAGCAGGTCAAGACAGTCGAACACTGAAGCTTTCTTT.

This chain joins TRBV14 and TRBJ2-5; tentatively, D is TRBD2 (6 bases). The germline V and J ends were trimmed by 0 bases and 5 bases, with 16 bases remaining between them. Per germline, CDR1 SGHDN and CDR2 FVKESK. The CDR3 spans 16 residues. CDR3 sequence reads: CASSQDLPLGRETQYF. CDR3 DNA sequence: TGTGCCAGCAGCCAAGATCTCCCCCTAGGGAGGGAGACCCAGTACTTC.

The chain uses TRBV14 and TRBJ1-1; D is undetermined. Germline V gene lookup returns CDR1 SGHDN and CDR2 FVKESK. Trimming removed 4 bases at V and 0 bases at J, with 12 bases between. The CDR3 length is 15 residues. The CDR3 DNA follows: TGTGCCAGCAGCCCGATCGACTGGATGAACACTGAAGCTTTCTTT. As protein: CASSPIDWMNTEAFF.

The chain uses TRBV18 and TRBJ1-2; D is undetermined. Germline values: CDR1 KGHSH, CDR2 LQKENI. Trimming cost V 4 bases and J 6 bases, with 6 bases left between them. CDR3 size: 11 residues. CDR3 DNA: TGTGCCAGCTCACTCCGGGATGGCTACACCTTC. It translates to CASSLRDGYTF.

The chain couples TRBV11-3 to TRBJ2-1, with 9 bases matching TRBD1. The V gene's germline CDR1 is SGHNT and CDR2 YENEEA. The CDR3 loop spans 14 amino acids. Losses at the gene ends were 5 bases for V and 7 bases for J; bases not matched to a gene: 6. CDR3: CASSRDRGSNEQFF. The DNA for the CDR3 is TGTGCCAGCAGCCGAGACAGGGGGTCGAATGAGCAGTTCTTC.

V and J are TRBV11-2 and TRBJ2-3; TRBD2 agrees at 11 bases. CDR3 length: 16 residues. V was pared by 3 bases and J by 0 bases, with 2 bases of the junction left unmatched. The V gene's germline CDR1 is SGHAT and CDR2 FQNNGV. CDR3 loop: CASSFLAGGSTDTQYF. DNA of the CDR3: TGTGCCAGCAGCTTTCTAGCGGGGGGTAGCACAGATACGCAGTATTTT.

The rearrangement links TRBV5-1 to TRBJ1-5, with D tentatively TRBD1 (5 bases). V was cut by 1 base and J by 5 bases, with 10 bases left in between. The CDR3 has 14 residues. From germline, CDR1 is SGHRS and CDR2 YFSETQ. CDR3 amino acids: CASSLRGGDQPQHF. Here the CDR3 DNA reads TGCGCCAGCAGCTTGCGGGGGGGGGATCAGCCCCAGCATTTT.

The V gene is TRBV12-3 or TRBV12-4, the J gene TRBJ1-1; D is perhaps TRBD1 (5 bases). V shed 7 bases and J shed 6 bases, with 15 bases lying between them. The CDR3 sequence is 13 residues long. CDR3: CASNIGAAAEAFF. The CDR3, as DNA: TGTGCCAGCAACATAGGGGCGGCGGCTGAAGCTTTCTTT.

The V call is TRBV6-2 or TRBV6-3, the J call TRBJ1-2, with D uncertain. Germline CDR1 and CDR2: MNHEY and SVGEGT. V gave up 5 bases and J gave up 1 base, with 11 bases separating them. The CDR3 covers 14 residues. CDR3 coding DNA: TGTGCCAGCAGTCTTACGGGGAGTAACTATGGCTACACCTTC. As protein: CASSLTGSNYGYTF.

The V gene is TRBV30, the J gene TRBJ1-5, with D hard to call. V lost 0 bases, J lost 1 base, and 10 bases lay in between. The germline gives CDR1 GTSNPN, CDR2 SVGIG (reference sequence). The CDR3 covers 15 residues. CDR3 nucleotides: TGTGCCTGGAGTGTTGGTAGCCTCAGCAATCAGCCCCAGCATTTT. Amino acids: CAWSVGSLSNQPQHF.

The V gene is TRBV28, the J gene TRBJ1-3, with a tentative D call TRBD1 (6 bases). CDR1 MDHEN and CDR2 SYDVKM come from the germline V gene. Trimming stripped 5 bases from V and 2 bases from J, with 16 bases between. The CDR3 consists of 16 residues. CDR3 residues: CASSTPLRGTGNTIYF. DNA for the CDR3: TGTGCCAGCAGTACTCCCCTCAGGGGTACTGGAAACACCATATATTTT.

V gene TRBV7-9 combines with J gene TRBJ2-1; the D is unclear. This CDR3 comprises 11 residues. Germline CDR1 reads SEHNR; CDR2 reads FQNEAQ (reference sequence). V shed 5 bases and J shed 8 bases, with 7 bases lying between them. The DNA for the CDR3 is TGTGCCAGCAGCACACGGGATGAGCAGTTCTTC. It encodes CASSTRDEQFF.

This rearrangement joins TRBV7-7 to TRBJ2-2; tentatively, D is TRBD1 (5 bases). CDR1 and CDR2 (germline): SSHAT, FNYEAQ (reference sequence). The V and J ends lost 1 base and 0 bases respectively, with 6 bases between them. This CDR3 is built from 15 residues. Here the CDR3 DNA reads TGTGCCAGCAGCTTAGGGACACCGAACACCGGGGAGCTGTTTTTT. It specifies CASSLGTPNTGELFF. The variable domain in full, with the rest retrieved from reference TRBV7-7 and TRBJ2-2, is GAGVSQSPRYKVTKRGQDVTLRCDPISSHATLYWYQQALGQGPEFLTYFNYEAQPDKSGLPSDRFSAERPEGSISTLTIQRTEQRDSAMYRCASSLGTPNTGELFFGEGSRLTVL.

This clone was detected only once. The chain links TRBV6-5 to TRBJ1-1, with a possible D match to TRBD1 (6 bases). The CDR3 loop spans 15 amino acids. Trimming removed 6 bases at V and 1 base at J, with 15 bases between. Germline assignment: CDR1 MNHEY and CDR2 SVGAGI. The CDR3 region is CASRKQGRGNTEAFF. The DNA for the CDR3 is TGTGCCAGCAGGAAACAGGGAAGGGGGAACACTGAAGCTTTCTTT.

V usage is TRBV4-1 and J usage is TRBJ1-3, with TRBD1 as a possible D gene (6 bases). The CDR3 loop spans 14 amino acids. Germline assignment: CDR1 MGHRA and CDR2 YSYEKL. V was clipped by 2 bases and J by 4 bases, with 9 bases between them. The CDR3 region has the DNA TGCGCCAGCAGCCAACACGGACAGGGAAACACCATATATTTT. This codes for CASSQHGQGNTIYF.

This chain connects TRBV3-1 (or the pseudogene TRBV3-2) to TRBJ1-2; D is uncertain. This CDR3 contains 11 residues. Germline V CDR1 and CDR2: LGHDT, YNNKEL (reference sequence). V was clipped by 5 bases and J by 5 bases, with 6 bases between them. For the CDR3, the DNA is TGTGCCAGCAGCGGAGGTTATGGCTACACCTTC. Translation gives CASSGGYGYTF.

The rearrangement uses TRBV27 and TRBJ1-6; the match to TRBD1 covers 8 bases. The germline gives CDR1 MNHEY, CDR2 SMNVEV (reference sequence). With 8 bases clipped from V and 10 bases from J, the junction kept 16 bases outside the gene matches. The CDR3 has 16 amino acids. CDR3: CASAYPRQGLCSPLHF. CDR3 nucleotides: TGTGCCAGCGCCTACCCCCGACAGGGGCTATGCTCACCCCTCCACTTT.

In this sample, this clone turned up a few times. The chain is built from TRBV2 and TRBJ1-3; D is ambiguous. With 9 bases removed from V and 0 bases from J, the gap between germline ends came to 12 bases. The CDR3 runs 14 residues. CDR1 and CDR2 from the germline V gene are SNHLY and FYNNEI. The CDR3 DNA is TGTGCCAGTAAGGCCGGGAACTCTGGAAACACCATATATTTT. Translated, it gives CASKAGNSGNTIYF.